The sequence of this TCR beta chain was determined in a study of Graves' ophthalmopathy and Graves' hyperthyroidism. The study, taken as a whole, reports: In separating ophthalmopathy from stable hyperthyroidism, a 13-signature model achieved 85% to 90% sensitivity and 70% to 83% specificity.

J was trimmed by 3 bases and V by 6 bases; bases with no gene match: 7. The CDR3 spans 13 residues. Germline V gene sequence: CDR1 SQVTM, CDR2 ANQGSEA. This clonotype was counted at least ten times. The antigen is undetermined. RNA served as the template for amplifying TCR beta CDR3 regions. RT-PCR was first run with HTBI primers, then multiplex PCR in a second round. MiXCR, run by TCRdb on the multiplex PCR reads, gives a single entry per CDR3 protein. The sample shows hundreds of thousands of distinct CDR3 sequences, 21% of them seen only once. The source material was peripheral blood. The V and J genes are TRBV29-1 and TRBJ2-7; 8 bases match TRBD1. This clonotype was obtained from a young woman with stable Graves' hyperthyroidism. The CDR3 coding sequence is TGCAGCGTGAAGGACAGGGCCTTCTACGAGCAGTACTTC. It yields the protein CSVKDRAFYEQYF.